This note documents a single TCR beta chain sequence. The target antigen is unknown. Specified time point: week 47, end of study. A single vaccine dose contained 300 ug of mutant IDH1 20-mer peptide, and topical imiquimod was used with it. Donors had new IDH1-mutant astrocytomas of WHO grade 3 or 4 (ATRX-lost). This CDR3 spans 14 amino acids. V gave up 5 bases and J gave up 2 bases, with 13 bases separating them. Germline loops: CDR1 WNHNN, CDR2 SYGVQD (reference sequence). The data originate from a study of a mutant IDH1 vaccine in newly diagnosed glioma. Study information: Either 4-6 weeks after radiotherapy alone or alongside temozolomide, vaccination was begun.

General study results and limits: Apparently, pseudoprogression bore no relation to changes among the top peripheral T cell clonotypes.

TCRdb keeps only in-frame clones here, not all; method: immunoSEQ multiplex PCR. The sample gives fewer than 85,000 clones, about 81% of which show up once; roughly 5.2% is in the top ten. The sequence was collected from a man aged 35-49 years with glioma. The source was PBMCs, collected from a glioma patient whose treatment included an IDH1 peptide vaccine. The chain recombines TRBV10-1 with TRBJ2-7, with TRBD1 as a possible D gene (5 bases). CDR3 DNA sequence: TGCGCCAGCAGTCCCAACAGGTTACCCTACGAGCAGTACTTC. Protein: CASSPNRLPYEQYF.